Shown below are 20 T cell receptor beta chains from a single sample sequenced in a study of T cells after yellow fever vaccination. One entry per CDR3 protein results from TCRdb running MiXCR on the 5' RACE reads. The data hold 300,000 to 400,000 distinct CDR3 sequences, with 3% to 4.5% observed a single time. The sequencing used PBMCs, collected 5 days after the yellow fever booster vaccination. The receptors were gathered from a man aged 18 to 30 who received the YFV17D yellow fever vaccine.

This clonotype was detected only a few times. The chain combines TRBV6-5 with TRBJ1-4; unclear D gene. Germline CDR1 reads MNHEY; CDR2 reads SVGAGI. The CDR3 runs 15 residues. With 0 bases removed from V and 10 bases from J, the gap between germline ends came to 15 bases. This chain's CDR3 is CASSYSTPLGGKLFF. CDR3 coding DNA: TGTGCCAGCAGTTACTCCACACCCCTCGGTGGAAAACTGTTTTTT.

In its sample, this clonotype was seen a few times. The J gene is TRBJ2-6, the V gene TRBV3-1; D call uncertain. Germline CDR1 reads LGHDT; CDR2 reads YNNKEL (reference sequence). This CDR3 comprises 18 residues. Trimming shortened V by 2 bases and J by 0 bases, and 14 bases separated the two germline ends. CDR3 in DNA: TGTGCCAGCAGCCAACTAAGGCAGGCTAGCTCTGGGGCCAACGTCCTGACTTTC. Protein: CASSQLRQASSGANVLTF.

This clonotype was detected a few times. The chain employs TRBV20-1 and TRBJ2-5; D is possibly TRBD2 (6 bases). Germline V gene sequence: CDR1 DFQATT, CDR2 SNEGSKA (reference sequence). This CDR3 contains 13 residues. The chain's CDR3 is CSGRHILQETQYF. The CDR3 DNA is TGCAGCGGGAGACACATCCTACAAGAGACCCAGTACTTC.

The table lists this clonotype with many counts. The CDR3 loop is CASSLLGQGARFANTGELFF. CDR3 sequence (DNA): TGTGCCAGCAGCTTATTGGGGCAAGGGGCTAGGTTCGCGAACACCGGGGAGCTGTTTTTT. The rearrangement uses TRBV7-8 and TRBJ2-2, with a weak D call TRBD1 (5 bases). The V end lost 2 bases, the J end lost 0 bases, and 22 bases lay between the germline ends. CDR3 length equals 20 residues. In germline, CDR1 is SGHVS, CDR2 FQNEAQ.

There are many counts of this clonotype. J is TRBJ1-1 and V is TRBV7-6, with D unclear. The V end lost 3 bases, the J end lost 0 bases, and 5 bases lay between the germline ends. Germline V CDR1 and CDR2: SGHVS, FNYEAQ. There are 13 residues in the CDR3. In DNA form, the CDR3 reads TGTGCCAGCAGCTTTTTGATGAACACTGAAGCTTTCTTT. This gives the protein CASSFLMNTEAFF. Together with reference TRBV7-6 and TRBJ1-1, the CDR3 gives the full variable domain: GAGVSQSPRYKVTKRGQDVALRCDPISGHVSLYWYRQALGQGPEFLTYFNYEAQQDKSGLPNDRFSAERPEGSISTLTIQRTEQRDSAMYRCASSFLMNTEAFFGQGTRLTVV.

The sample holds a few counts of this clonotype. The chain recombines TRBV7-2 with TRBJ2-7, with 10 bases identical to TRBD2. V lost 5 bases and J lost 4; bases outside the gene matches: 11. CDR3 size: 16 residues. From germline, CDR1 is SGHTA and CDR2 FQGNSA. In nucleotides, the CDR3 is TGTGCCAGCAGCCAGTACTCTAGCGGGGGTTATTACGAGCAGTACTTC. As protein: CASSQYSSGGYYEQYF.

The chain couples TRBV25-1 to TRBJ2-3; D may be TRBD2 (6 bases). V lost 5 bases and J 0 bases, leaving 9 bases between the germline ends. Germline CDR1 reads MGHDK; CDR2 reads SYGVNS. This CDR3 has 14 residues. CDR3: CASSSSASTDTQYF. For the CDR3, the DNA is TGTGCCAGCAGTTCTAGCGCAAGCACAGATACGCAGTATTTT. Complete variable domain (other parts from reference TRBV25-1 and TRBJ2-3): EADIYQTPRYLVIGTGKKITLECSQTMGHDKMYWYQQDPGMELHLIHYSYGVNSTEKGDLSSESTVSRIRTEHFPLTLESARPSHTSQYLCASSSSASTDTQYFGPGTRLTVL.

V usage is TRBV20-1 and J usage is TRBJ2-3; D not resolved. This CDR3 comprises 11 residues. Trimming shortened V by 6 bases and J by 11 bases, and 15 bases separated the two germline ends. CDR1 DFQATT and CDR2 SNEGSKA come from the germline V gene (reference sequence). CDR3 DNA: TGCAGTGCCGACGACAACTTCGGGCAGTATTTT. Translating gives CSADDNFGQYF.

This clonotype occurred many times. V is TRBV7-9 and J is TRBJ2-5; D is ambiguous. Germline V lookup: CDR1 SEHNR, CDR2 FQNEAQ (reference sequence). V lost 6 bases and J 3 bases, leaving 8 bases between the germline ends. The CDR3 covers 12 residues. CDR3 coding DNA: TGTGCCAGCAGTCGGGCAGAAGAGACCCAGTACTTC. Amino acids: CASSRAEETQYF.

This clonotype was observed a few times. V gene TRBV4-2 combines with J gene TRBJ1-5, with D possibly matching TRBD1 (6 bases). In germline, CDR1 is LGHNA, CDR2 YNFKEQ. This CDR3 region has 17 residues. V shed 1 base and J shed 4 bases, with 17 bases lying between them. The CDR3 nucleotides read TGTGCCAGCAGCCAAGTCGGTAGCCAGGGGACAAATCAGCCCCAGCATTTT. It specifies CASSQVGSQGTNQPQHF.

This clonotype has at least ten counts. V usage is TRBV5-1 and J usage is TRBJ2-7, with TRBD2 matching over 8 bases. Germline CDR1 reads SGHRS; CDR2 reads YFSETQ. The CDR3 loop spans 14 amino acids. V shed 0 bases, J shed 6 bases, and the junction held 5 bases outside the gene matches. The CDR3 region is CASSLAGGAGEQYV. In DNA form, the CDR3 reads TGCGCCAGCAGCTTGGCCGGGGGGGCAGGCGAGCAGTACGTC.

At least ten counts were recorded for this clonotype. This sequence joins TRBV5-1 and TRBJ2-7; D is unresolved. There are 16 residues in the CDR3. Germline-derived CDR1 and CDR2 are SGHRS and YFSETQ. The V end lost 2 bases, the J end lost 1 base, and 16 bases lay between the germline ends. CDR3 sequence: CASSFMTAVDSYEQYF. CDR3 in DNA: TGCGCCAGCAGCTTTATGACGGCAGTAGATTCCTACGAGCAGTACTTC.

This clonotype was counted a few times. The chain combines TRBV27 with TRBJ2-5; no reliable D call. CDR3 length: 14 amino acids. Looked up from germline, CDR1 is MNHEY and CDR2 is SMNVEV (reference sequence). V shed 3 bases and J shed 2 bases, with 10 bases lying between them. The CDR3 DNA sequence: TGTGCCAGCAGTTTGGTTGCGTCACAAGAGACCCAGTACTTC. Protein sequence: CASSLVASQETQYF.

J is TRBJ2-7 and V is TRBV7-9; no reliable D call. In germline, CDR1 is SEHNR, CDR2 FQNEAQ (reference sequence). V lost 1 base and J 5 bases, leaving 18 bases between the germline ends. CDR3 length: 16 residues. This CDR3 reads CASSLGGKALVDEQYF. CDR3 DNA sequence: TGTGCCAGCAGCTTAGGGGGTAAGGCCCTAGTCGACGAGCAGTACTTC. The full variable domain, with the rest looked up from reference TRBV7-9 and TRBJ2-7, is DTGVSQNPRHKITKRGQNVTFRCDPISEHNRLYWYRQTLGQGPEFLTYFQNEAQLEKSRLLSDRFSAERPKGSFSTLEIQRTEQGDSAMYLCASSLGGKALVDEQYFGPGTRLTVT.

This chain joins TRBV20-1 and TRBJ1-2; D is perhaps TRBD1 (5 bases). The length of the CDR3 is 12 residues. V lost 5 bases to trimming and J lost 7 bases, with 14 bases between them. Germline V gives CDR1 DFQATT, CDR2 SNEGSKA (reference sequence). This CDR3 is CSAPRGGSGYTF. As DNA, the CDR3 is TGCAGTGCTCCCCGTGGGGGTAGTGGCTACACCTTC.

This clonotype has ten or more counts. The chain uses TRBV7-9 and TRBJ2-1; 10 bases align to TRBD2. Germline V lookup: CDR1 SEHNR, CDR2 FQNEAQ (reference sequence). This CDR3 has 14 residues. V shed 9 bases, J shed 4 bases, and the junction held 6 bases outside the gene matches. CDR3 loop: CASTSGEPYNEQFF. The CDR3 DNA sequence: TGTGCCAGTACTAGCGGGGAACCTTACAATGAGCAGTTCTTC.

The chain employs TRBV7-2 and TRBJ2-3, with 9 bases lining up with TRBD2. V shed 3 bases, J shed 0 bases, and the junction held 4 bases outside the gene matches. This CDR3 is 16 amino acids long. Per the germline V gene, CDR1 is SGHTA and CDR2 is FQGNSA. CDR3 coding DNA: TGTGCCAGCAGCTTGGCGAGCGGGGGGAGCACAGATACGCAGTATTTT. Amino acid sequence: CASSLASGGSTDTQYF. Full variable domain (remainder filled in from reference TRBV7-2 and TRBJ2-3): GAGVSQSPSNKVTEKGKDVELRCDPISGHTALYWYRQSLGQGLEFLIYFQGNSAPDKSGLPSDRFSAERTGGSVSTLTIQRTQQEDSAVYLCASSLASGGSTDTQYFGPGTRLTVL.

This clonotype occurred a few times. V usage is TRBV24-1 and J usage is TRBJ1-1; 8 nucleotides match TRBD1. The CDR3 sequence is 17 residues long. Germline CDR1 and CDR2: KGHDR and SFDVKD. Unmatched junction bases numbered 12, after V lost 4 bases and J lost 3 bases. The CDR3 protein is CATSEVRGRINHTEAFF. The CDR3 coding sequence is TGTGCCACCAGTGAAGTCAGGGGGCGGATTAATCACACTGAAGCTTTCTTT.

V and J are TRBV12-3 or TRBV12-4 and TRBJ1-4; D remains unclear. The germline V and J ends were trimmed by 6 bases and 8 bases, with 13 bases remaining between them. The CDR3 extends over 13 amino acids. CDR3 coding DNA: TGTGCCAGCAGGGGGTTCAACGAGGAAAAACTGTTTTTT. Its protein is CASRGFNEEKLFF.

The chain uses TRBV4-3 and TRBJ2-2; D is uncertain. V was pared by 1 base and J by 7 bases, with 10 bases between. The CDR3 loop spans 14 amino acids. Germline V lookup: CDR1 LGHNA, CDR2 YSLEER. CDR3 amino acids: CASSQVGSGGELFF. The CDR3 nucleotides read TGCGCCAGCAGCCAAGTAGGGTCAGGCGGGGAGCTGTTTTTT.